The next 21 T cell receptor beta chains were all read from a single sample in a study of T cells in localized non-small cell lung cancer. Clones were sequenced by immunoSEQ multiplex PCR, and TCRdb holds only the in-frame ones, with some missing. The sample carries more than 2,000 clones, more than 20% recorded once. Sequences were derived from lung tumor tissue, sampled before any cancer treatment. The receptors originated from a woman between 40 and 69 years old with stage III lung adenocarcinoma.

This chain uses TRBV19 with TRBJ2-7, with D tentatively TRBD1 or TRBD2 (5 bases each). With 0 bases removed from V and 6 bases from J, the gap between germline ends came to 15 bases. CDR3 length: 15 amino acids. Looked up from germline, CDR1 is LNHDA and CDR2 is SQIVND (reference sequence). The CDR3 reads CASSIEGTARAEQYF. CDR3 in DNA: TGTGCCAGTAGTATAGAAGGGACGGCGCGGGCCGAGCAGTACTTC.

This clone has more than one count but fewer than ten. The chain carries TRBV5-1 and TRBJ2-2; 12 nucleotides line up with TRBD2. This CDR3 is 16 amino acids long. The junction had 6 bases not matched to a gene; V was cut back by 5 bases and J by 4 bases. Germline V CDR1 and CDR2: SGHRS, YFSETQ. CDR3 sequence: CASRTSGGPTTGELFF. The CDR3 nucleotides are TGCGCCAGCAGGACTAGCGGGGGTCCGACCACCGGGGAGCTGTTTTTT.

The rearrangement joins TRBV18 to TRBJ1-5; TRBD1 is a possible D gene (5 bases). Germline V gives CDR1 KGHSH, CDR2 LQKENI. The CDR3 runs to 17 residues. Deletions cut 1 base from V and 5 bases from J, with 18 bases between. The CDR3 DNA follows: TGTGCCAGCTCACCACGGGGGGTCCCGTTCACAGATCAGCCCCAGCATTTT. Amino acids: CASSPRGVPFTDQPQHF.

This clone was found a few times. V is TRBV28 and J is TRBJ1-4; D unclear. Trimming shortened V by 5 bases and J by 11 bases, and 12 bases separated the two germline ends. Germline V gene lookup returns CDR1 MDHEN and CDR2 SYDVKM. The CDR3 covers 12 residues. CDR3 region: CASSLNGEKLFF. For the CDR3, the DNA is TGTGCCAGCAGTCTCAACGGGGAGAAACTGTTTTTT. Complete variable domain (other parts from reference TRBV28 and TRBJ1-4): DVKVTQSSRYLVKRTGEKVFLECVQDMDHENMFWYRQDPGLGLRLIYFSYDVKMKEKGDIPEGYSVSREKKERFSLILESASTNQTSMYLCASSLNGEKLFFGSGTQLSVL.

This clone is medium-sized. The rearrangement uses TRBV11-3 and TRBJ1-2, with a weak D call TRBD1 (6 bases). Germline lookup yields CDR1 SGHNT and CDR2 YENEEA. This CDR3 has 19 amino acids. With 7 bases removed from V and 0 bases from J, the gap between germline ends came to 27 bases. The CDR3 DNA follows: TGTGCCAGCACCACTAGTATAGTCGGACAGCGCCAAGCTAACTATGGCTACACCTTC. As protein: CASTTSIVGQRQANYGYTF.

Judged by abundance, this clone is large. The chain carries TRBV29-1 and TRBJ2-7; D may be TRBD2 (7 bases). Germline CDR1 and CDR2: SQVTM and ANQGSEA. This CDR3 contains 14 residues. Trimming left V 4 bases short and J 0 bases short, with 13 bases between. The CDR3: CSVVVGGLSYEQYF. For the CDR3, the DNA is TGCAGCGTTGTAGTCGGGGGGCTCTCCTACGAGCAGTACTTC.

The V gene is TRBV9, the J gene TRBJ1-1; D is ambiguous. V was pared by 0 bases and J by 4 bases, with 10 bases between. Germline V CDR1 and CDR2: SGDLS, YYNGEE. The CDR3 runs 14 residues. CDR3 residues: CASSVDGRSTEAFF. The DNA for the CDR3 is TGTGCCAGCAGCGTAGACGGGAGGTCCACTGAAGCTTTCTTT.

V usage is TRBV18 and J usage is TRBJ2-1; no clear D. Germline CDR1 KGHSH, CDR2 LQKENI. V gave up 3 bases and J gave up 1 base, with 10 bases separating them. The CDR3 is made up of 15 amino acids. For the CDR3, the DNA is TGTGCCAGCTCACCGGACCGGCTTTCCTACAATGAGCAGTTCTTC. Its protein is CASSPDRLSYNEQFF. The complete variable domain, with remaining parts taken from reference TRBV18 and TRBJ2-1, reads NAGVMQNPRHLVRRRGQEARLRCSPMKGHSHVYWYRQLPEEGLKFMVYLQKENIIDESGMPKERFSAEFPKEGPSILRIQQVVRGDSAAYFCASSPDRLSYNEQFFGPGTRLTVL.

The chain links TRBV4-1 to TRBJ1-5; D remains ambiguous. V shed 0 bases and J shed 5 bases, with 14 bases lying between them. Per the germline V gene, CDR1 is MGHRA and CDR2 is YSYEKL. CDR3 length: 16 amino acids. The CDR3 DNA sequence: TGCGCCAGCAGCCAAGATGGGTTCGCAGGAGATCAGCCCCAGCATTTT. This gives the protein CASSQDGFAGDQPQHF.

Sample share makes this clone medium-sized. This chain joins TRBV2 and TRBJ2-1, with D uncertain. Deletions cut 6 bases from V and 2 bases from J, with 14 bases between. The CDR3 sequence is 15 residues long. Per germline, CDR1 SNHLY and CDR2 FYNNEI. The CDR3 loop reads CASRPRRAPYNEQFF. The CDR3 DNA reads TGTGCCAGCAGACCCCGTAGGGCCCCCTACAATGAGCAGTTCTTC.

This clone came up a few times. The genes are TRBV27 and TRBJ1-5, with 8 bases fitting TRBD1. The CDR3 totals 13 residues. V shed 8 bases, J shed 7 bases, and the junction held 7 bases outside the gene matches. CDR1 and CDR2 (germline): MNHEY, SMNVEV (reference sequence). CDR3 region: CASSGTGGQPQHF. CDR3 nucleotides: TGTGCCAGCTCCGGGACAGGAGGACAGCCCCAGCATTTT.

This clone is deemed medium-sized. This CDR3 is CASSDPGTSGSRQQYF. The CDR3 DNA sequence: TGTGCCAGCAGTGACCCCGGGACTAGCGGTTCCAGACAGCAGTACTTC. The V gene is TRBV6-8, the J gene TRBJ2-7; 11 bases are a match to TRBD2. CDR3 size: 16 residues. V dropped 5 bases and J dropped 8; count of bases not matched to a gene: 14. CDR1 is MNHGY, CDR2 SAAAGT, per germline.

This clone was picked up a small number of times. The CDR3 is CASSLQRGAGYTF. In DNA form, the CDR3 reads TGTGCCAGCAGTTTACAACGGGGGGCCGGCTACACCTTC. The chain recombines TRBV28 with TRBJ1-2, with D maybe TRBD1 (6 bases). The V end lost 2 bases, the J end lost 8 bases, and 12 bases lay between the germline ends. The germline V gene encodes CDR1 MDHEN and CDR2 SYDVKM. The CDR3 contains 13 residues.

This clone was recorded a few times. The chain's CDR3 is CASSLYPGGTEAFF. The CDR3 DNA sequence: TGCGCCAGCAGCTTGTATCCCGGGGGCACTGAAGCTTTCTTT. The V call is TRBV5-1, the J call TRBJ1-1; D perhaps matches TRBD1 (5 bases). The CDR3 consists of 14 residues. The V and J ends lost 1 base and 4 bases respectively, with 11 bases between them. Germline V lookup: CDR1 SGHRS, CDR2 YFSETQ. The full variable domain, rest sourced from reference TRBV5-1 and TRBJ1-1, is KAGVTQTPRYLIKTRGQQVTLSCSPISGHRSVSWYQQTPGQGLQFLFEYFSETQRNKGNFPGRFSGRQFSNSRSEMNVSTLELGDSALYLCASSLYPGGTEAFFGQGTRLTVV.

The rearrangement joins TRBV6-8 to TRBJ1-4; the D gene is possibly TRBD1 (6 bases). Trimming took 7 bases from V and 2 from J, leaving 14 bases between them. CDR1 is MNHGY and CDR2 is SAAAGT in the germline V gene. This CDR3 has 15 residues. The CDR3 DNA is TGTGCCAGCAAGGGTGGGGGCGCGACTAATGAAAAACTGTTTTTT. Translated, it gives CASKGGGATNEKLFF.

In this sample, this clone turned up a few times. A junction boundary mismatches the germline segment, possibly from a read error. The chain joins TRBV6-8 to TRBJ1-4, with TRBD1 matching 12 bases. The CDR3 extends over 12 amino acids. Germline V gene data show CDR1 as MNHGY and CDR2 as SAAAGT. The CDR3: CASSYPGQGAHF. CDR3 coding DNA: TGTGCCAGCAGTTACCCGGGACAGGGGGCCCATTTT.

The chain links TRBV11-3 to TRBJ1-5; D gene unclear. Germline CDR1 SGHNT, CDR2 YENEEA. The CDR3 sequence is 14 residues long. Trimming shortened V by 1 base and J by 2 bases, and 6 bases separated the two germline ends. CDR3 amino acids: CASSLGPGNQPQHF. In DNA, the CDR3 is TGTGCCAGCAGCTTAGGACCTGGCAATCAGCCCCAGCATTTT.

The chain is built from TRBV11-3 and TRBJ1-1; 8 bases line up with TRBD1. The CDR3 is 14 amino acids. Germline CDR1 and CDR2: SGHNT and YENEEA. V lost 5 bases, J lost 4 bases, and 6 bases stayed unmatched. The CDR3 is CASSLTGGSTEAFF. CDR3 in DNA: TGTGCCAGCAGCCTTACAGGGGGGAGCACTGAAGCTTTCTTT.

The CDR3 protein is CAISDSNRGIGYGYTF. The CDR3 nucleotides read TGTGCCATCAGTGACTCGAACAGGGGCATCGGCTATGGCTACACCTTC. The V gene is TRBV10-3, the J gene TRBJ1-2, with TRBD1 matching over 7 bases. Looked up from germline, CDR1 is ENHRY and CDR2 is SYGVKD. With V trimmed by 3 bases and J by 4 bases, 11 bases remained unmatched. This CDR3 is 16 amino acids long.

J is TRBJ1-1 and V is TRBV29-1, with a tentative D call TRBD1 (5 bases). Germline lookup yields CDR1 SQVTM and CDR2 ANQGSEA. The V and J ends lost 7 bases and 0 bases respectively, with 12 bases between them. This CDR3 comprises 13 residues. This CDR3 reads CSGGTELNTEAFF. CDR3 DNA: TGCAGCGGGGGGACGGAGCTGAACACTGAAGCTTTCTTT.

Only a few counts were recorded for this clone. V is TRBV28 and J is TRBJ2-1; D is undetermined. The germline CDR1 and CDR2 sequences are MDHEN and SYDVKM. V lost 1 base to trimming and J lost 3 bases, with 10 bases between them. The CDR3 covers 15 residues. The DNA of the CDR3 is TGTGCCAGCAGTTTATCGGGCAGAGTCTACAATGAGCAGTTCTTC. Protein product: CASSLSGRVYNEQFF.